The rows below give T cell receptor beta chains drawn from one sample of a study of T cell repertoires in cytomegalovirus infection. TCRdb re-called the reads through MiXCR, storing one row per CDR3 protein. The sample lists roughly 720,000 distinct CDR3 sequences, less than 40% occurring once. Input material: PBMCs. These TCRs come from a human donor in good health (CMV status not recorded). Some clones in this sample may be carry-over from other donors' samples. Both conserved end residues are part of each CDR3. The D gene is left open where the match is weak. Size is stated for part of the rows, as once, few or many counts, or as a class when the clone is expanded.

size: few
V: TRBV6-1
J: TRBJ1-2
D: TRBD1
DNA: TGTGCCAGCAGTTCCCCGGGACAGGGGGCTGGTGGCTACACCTTC
CDR3: CASSSPGQGAGGYTF

size: .
V: TRBV7-9
J: TRBJ2-1
D: .
DNA: TGTGCCAGCAGCTTACAAGGAACGAGCTCCTACAATGAGCAGTTCTTC
CDR3: CASSLQGTSSYNEQFF

size: .
V: TRBV7-8
J: TRBJ2-1
D: .
DNA: TGTGCCAGCACCTTCACCCAACAGGCCTACAATGAGCAGTTCTTC
CDR3: CASTFTQQAYNEQFF

size: .
V: TRBV28
J: TRBJ2-5
D: TRBD1
DNA: TGTGCCAGCAGTTCCCTCGGACAGGGTAATCAAGAGACCCAGTACTTC
CDR3: CASSSLGQGNQETQYF

size: few
V: TRBV10-2
J: TRBJ2-3
D: TRBD1
DNA: TGCGCCAGCAGTGACCCAGGGGGTTTAGATACGCAGTATTTT
CDR3: CASSDPGGLDTQYF

size: .
V: TRBV7-3
J: TRBJ2-1
D: TRBD2
DNA: TGTGCCAGCAGCCTGGGGACTAGCGGAATTAATGAGCAGTTCTTC
CDR3: CASSLGTSGINEQFF

size: many
V: TRBV24-1
J: TRBJ2-2
D: TRBD2
DNA: TGTGCCACCAGTGTTACCGGGAGGGATACCGGGGAGCTGTTTTTT
CDR3: CATSVTGRDTGELFF

size: .
V: TRBV9
J: TRBJ1-2
D: .
DNA: TGTGCCAGCAGCGTAAAAATCCAGGGTGATGGCTACACCTTC
CDR3: CASSVKIQGDGYTF

size: few
V: TRBV2
J: TRBJ1-3
D: .
DNA: TGTGCCAGCAGTGAACGGCAAGTGATCCAAGGAAACACCATATATTTT
CDR3: CASSERQVIQGNTIYF

size: .
V: TRBV7-2
J: TRBJ1-1
D: .
DNA: TGTGCCAGCAGCTTAGGTTCGAAGAACACTGAAGCTTTCTTT
CDR3: CASSLGSKNTEAFF

size: .
V: TRBV19
J: TRBJ2-7
D: TRBD2
DNA: TGTGCCAGTAGGCTCCGGGGGGGCGTCGCCTACGAGCAGTACTTC
CDR3: CASRLRGGVAYEQYF

size: few
V: TRBV7-8
J: TRBJ1-1
D: TRBD1
DNA: TGTGCCAGCAGCTTGGACGGGACAGGGGATCTCATGAACACTGAAGCTTTCTTT
CDR3: CASSLDGTGDLMNTEAFF

size: .
V: TRBV5-1
J: TRBJ1-4
D: .
DNA: TGCGCCAGCAGCTTGGGGGGGGCCGCTAATGAAAAACTGTTTTTT
CDR3: CASSLGGAANEKLFF

size: .
V: TRBV18
J: TRBJ2-4
D: TRBD1
DNA: TGTGCCAGCTCACCAGCCCCGGGACAGGGGAGGGACATTCAGTACTTC
CDR3: CASSPAPGQGRDIQYF

size: .
V: TRBV6-8
J: TRBJ2-3
D: .
DNA: TGTGCCAGCAGGGACCTGCGGGGTGCAGATACGCAGTATTTT
CDR3: CASRDLRGADTQYF

size: .
V: TRBV27
J: TRBJ1-6
D: .
DNA: TGTGCCAGCAGTATTCATGGGGACGGTTCACCCCTCCACTTT
CDR3: CASSIHGDGSPLHF

size: many
V: TRBV7-9
J: TRBJ2-5
D: .
DNA: TGTGCCAGCAGCCTAAGACAGCTCCAAGAGACCCAGTACTTC
CDR3: CASSLRQLQETQYF

size: .
V: TRBV7-3
J: TRBJ2-2
D: .
DNA: TGTGCCAGCAGCTTAACCGTGGCAGGGGCGAACACCGGGGAGCTGTTTTTT
CDR3: CASSLTVAGANTGELFF

size: .
V: TRBV15
J: TRBJ2-7
D: .
DNA: TGTGCCACCACCTGGAGCGGCAACCCCCTCTACGAGCAGTACTTC
CDR3: CATTWSGNPLYEQYF

size: few
V: TRBV11-2
J: TRBJ2-5
D: TRBD2
DNA: TGTGCCAGCAGCTCCGACTGGGCTAGCGGGGTTTTTTTGTTGGAGACCCAGTACTTC
CDR3: CASSSDWASGVFLLETQYF

size: .
V: TRBV19
J: TRBJ1-4
D: TRBD1
DNA: TGTGCCAGTAGTATAACGACAGGGGGCTTCGATGAAAAACTGTTTTTT
CDR3: CASSITTGGFDEKLFF

size: .
V: TRBV6-6
J: TRBJ2-2
D: .
DNA: TGTGCCAGCAGTTATACGAGGGGGGAGCTGTTTTTT
CDR3: CASSYTRGELFF

size: few
V: TRBV6-2/TRBV6-3
J: TRBJ1-5
D: TRBD1
DNA: TGTGCCAGCAGTTCGACAGGGGGGATAAATCAGCCCCAGCATTTT
CDR3: CASSSTGGINQPQHF

size: few
V: TRBV2
J: TRBJ1-5
D: .
DNA: TGTGCCAGCGTATGGTCCCAGAGTCAGCCCCAGCATTTT
CDR3: CASVWSQSQPQHF

size: few
V: TRBV12-3/TRBV12-4
J: TRBJ1-4
D: TRBD1
DNA: TGTGCCAGCAGTCCCGGGACAGGACGCGAACTGTTTTTT
CDR3: CASSPGTGRELFF

size: .
V: TRBV6-4
J: TRBJ1-6
D: .
DNA: TGTGCCAGCAGTCGCCGGGAAGGGTCACCCCTCCACTTT
CDR3: CASSRREGSPLHF

size: .
V: TRBV28
J: TRBJ1-2
D: .
DNA: TGTGCCAGCAGGGACCATGATGGCTACACCTTC
CDR3: CASRDHDGYTF

size: .
V: TRBV28
J: TRBJ2-7
D: TRBD1
DNA: TGTGCCAGCACCATTACAGGGGGCAGCTGGTACGAGCAGTACTTC
CDR3: CASTITGGSWYEQYF

size: .
V: TRBV20-1
J: TRBJ1-2
D: .
DNA: TGCAGTGCTAGAGTCCGAGATAACTATGGCTACACCTTC
CDR3: CSARVRDNYGYTF